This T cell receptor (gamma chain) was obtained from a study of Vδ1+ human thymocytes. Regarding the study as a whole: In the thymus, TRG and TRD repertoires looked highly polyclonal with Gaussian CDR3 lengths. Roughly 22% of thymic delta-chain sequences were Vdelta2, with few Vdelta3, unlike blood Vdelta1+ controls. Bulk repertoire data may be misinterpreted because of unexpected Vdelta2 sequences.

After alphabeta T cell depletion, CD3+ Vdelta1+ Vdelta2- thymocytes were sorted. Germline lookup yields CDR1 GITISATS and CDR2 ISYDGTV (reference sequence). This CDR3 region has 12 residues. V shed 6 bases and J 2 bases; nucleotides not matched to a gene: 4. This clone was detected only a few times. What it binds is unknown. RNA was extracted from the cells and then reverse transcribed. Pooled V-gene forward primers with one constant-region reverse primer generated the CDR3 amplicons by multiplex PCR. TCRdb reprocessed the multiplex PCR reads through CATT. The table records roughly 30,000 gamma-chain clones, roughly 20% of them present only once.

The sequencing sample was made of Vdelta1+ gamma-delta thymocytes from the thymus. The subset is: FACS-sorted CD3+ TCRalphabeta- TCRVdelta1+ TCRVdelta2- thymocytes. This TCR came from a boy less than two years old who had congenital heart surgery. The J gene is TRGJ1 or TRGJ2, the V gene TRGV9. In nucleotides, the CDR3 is TGTGCCTTGTGGACCGATTATTATAAGAAACTCTTT. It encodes CALWTDYYKKLF.